Listed below are T cell receptor beta chains from one sample, sequenced in a study of human T cells and chemical hapten exposure. MiXCR, applied by TCRdb to the RACE reads, yields one record per CDR3 protein. The table lists 75,000 to 95,000 distinct CDR3 sequences, 10% to 15% of them singletons. Sequencing used whole blood, obtained in connection with sensitization to the hapten diphenylcyclopropenone (DPC). These receptors all come from a woman aged 55-69 years with alopecia areata. Some clones in this sample may be carry-over from other donors' samples. Both conserved end residues are part of each CDR3. D genes are given only for firm matches. The size of a clone is reported for some rows only, either as once, few or many, or as a class for expanded clones.

j_gene,abundance,d_gene,v_gene,CDR3aa,CDR3nt
TRBJ2-7,few,.,TRBV4-2,CASSQGGVFEQYF,TGTGCCAGCAGCCAAGGAGGCGTATTCGAGCAGTACTTC
TRBJ2-1,.,.,TRBV7-9,CASSLSSSSFHEQFF,TGTGCCAGCAGCTTAAGTTCTAGTAGTTTCCATGAGCAGTTCTTC
TRBJ2-6,.,TRBD1,TRBV7-6,CASSSGQGRSGANVLTF,TGTGCCAGCAGCTCGGGACAGGGGCGCTCTGGGGCCAACGTCCTGACTTTC
TRBJ2-7,few,.,TRBV6-5,CASSYAQGYEQYF,TGTGCCAGCAGTTACGCACAGGGCTACGAGCAGTACTTC
TRBJ2-3,many,.,TRBV5-8,CASSLSYGVTDTQYF,TGTGCCAGCAGCTTGTCCTACGGTGTCACAGATACGCAGTATTTT
TRBJ2-1,many,.,TRBV6-2/TRBV6-3,CASSYPLAGEQFF,TGTGCCAGCAGTTACCCTCTAGCTGGGGAGCAGTTCTTC
TRBJ1-1,many,.,TRBV29-1,CSGLTWANTEAFF,TGCAGCGGACTAACTTGGGCGAACACTGAAGCTTTCTTT
TRBJ2-3,many,TRBD2,TRBV10-3,CAITSESTDTQYF,TGTGCCATTACTAGCGAGAGCACAGATACGCAGTATTTT
TRBJ2-7,many,.,TRBV7-9,CASSSKGHEQYF,TGTGCCAGCAGCTCAAAGGGGCACGAGCAGTACTTC
TRBJ1-1,few,.,TRBV6-5,CASSYSKLAGNTEAFF,TGTGCCAGCAGTTACTCGAAATTAGCGGGGAACACTGAAGCTTTCTTT
TRBJ1-6,many,.,TRBV2,CASSFATPLHF,TGTGCCAGCAGTTTCGCAACACCCCTCCACTTT
TRBJ2-1,many,.,TRBV5-1,CAGFYNEQFF,TGCGCCGGATTTTACAATGAGCAGTTCTTC
TRBJ1-6,few,.,TRBV18,CASSPQGRNYNSPLHF,TGTGCCAGCTCACCTCAGGGACGGAATTATAATTCACCCCTCCACTTT
TRBJ2-1,few,TRBD2,TRBV24-1,CATSDQKRGGSYNEQFF,TGTGCCACCAGTGATCAAAAGCGGGGGGGCTCCTACAATGAGCAGTTCTTC
TRBJ2-7,.,.,TRBV7-9,CASSLGARDKPYF,TGTGCCAGCAGCTTAGGGGCCCGGGACAAACCGTACTTC
TRBJ2-5,.,TRBD1,TRBV20-1,CSASIRTGYDQYF,TGCAGTGCTAGCATTCGGACAGGCTATGACCAGTACTTC
TRBJ1-2,.,.,TRBV5-1,CASSLGAEANYGYTF,TGCGCCAGCAGCTTGGGGGCGGAAGCTAACTATGGCTACACCTTC
TRBJ2-7,few,TRBD1,TRBV5-4,CASSLGPGTGGEQYF,TGTGCCAGCAGCTTGGGCCCCGGGACAGGGGGGGAGCAGTACTTC
TRBJ2-5,.,TRBD1,TRBV5-1,CASSLMVTGLGGETQYF,TGCGCCAGCAGCTTAATGGTGACAGGGCTAGGAGGCGAGACCCAGTACTTC
TRBJ1-1,few,.,TRBV29-1,CSGDVGGNTEAFF,TGCAGCGGGGACGTTGGGGGGAACACTGAAGCTTTCTTT
TRBJ2-2,few,TRBD1,TRBV6-1,CASSTRTGLNTGELFF,TGTGCCAGCAGTACAAGGACAGGGTTGAACACCGGGGAGCTGTTTTTT
TRBJ1-1,few,.,TRBV20-1,CSVTGRHAGNTEAFF,TGCAGTGTAACTGGGCGCCACGCGGGGAACACTGAAGCTTTCTTT
TRBJ2-3,many,TRBD2,TRBV6-5,CASRIAGVDTQYF,TGTGCCAGCAGAATAGCGGGGGTGGATACGCAGTATTTT
TRBJ1-1,many,.,TRBV25-1,CASSGTPISSRF,TGTGCCAGCAGTGGCACCCCAATCTCCTCGCGGTTT
TRBJ2-5,few,.,TRBV29-1,CSVLGEETQYF,TGCAGCGTTCTGGGCGAAGAGACCCAGTACTTC
TRBJ2-7,many,TRBD1,TRBV3-1,CASSHLGQGDYEQYF,TGTGCCAGCAGCCATTTAGGACAGGGGGACTACGAGCAGTACTTC
TRBJ2-1,many,.,TRBV7-2,CASSPGSAREQFF,TGTGCCAGCTCCCCCGGGAGCGCACGTGAGCAGTTCTTC
TRBJ2-1,many,.,TRBV7-9,CASSRPAGLGNEQFF,TGTGCCAGCAGCCGCCCTGCGGGGTTAGGAAATGAGCAGTTCTTC
TRBJ1-6,few,TRBD1,TRBV7-9,CASSYRTGGAPNSPLHF,TGTGCCAGCAGCTACAGAACAGGGGGCGCCCCGAATTCACCCCTCCACTTT
TRBJ1-6,many,TRBD1,TRBV30,CAWSSDRDSPLHF,TGTGCCTGGAGTTCGGACAGGGACTCACCCCTCCACTTT
TRBJ2-5,.,TRBD1,TRBV5-1,CASSLQGQFQETQYF,TGCGCCAGCAGCTTGCAGGGACAGTTTCAAGAGACCCAGTACTTC
TRBJ2-1,.,.,TRBV9,CASSVGGISGEQFF,TGTGCCAGCAGCGTAGGTGGGATAAGTGGTGAGCAGTTCTTC
TRBJ2-5,few,TRBD2,TRBV19,CASAPGLPKETQYF,TGTGCCAGTGCTCCGGGACTACCAAAAGAGACCCAGTACTTC
TRBJ2-6,few,TRBD1,TRBV7-9,CASSPRPGTGSGANVLTF,TGTGCCAGCAGCCCCCGTCCCGGGACAGGGTCTGGGGCCAACGTCCTGACTTTC
TRBJ1-2,few,.,TRBV10-2,CAIENRGLPYGYTF,TGCGCCATCGAAAACCGGGGACTACCATATGGCTACACCTTC
TRBJ1-5,many,TRBD1,TRBV11-2,CASSLMGQGSGQPQHF,TGTGCCAGCAGCTTAATGGGACAGGGTTCGGGACAGCCCCAGCATTTT
TRBJ2-4,.,.,TRBV10-1,CASSVAGGGVQYF,TGCGCCAGCAGTGTCGCCGGAGGCGGTGTTCAGTACTTC
TRBJ2-1,few,TRBD1,TRBV6-5,CASRDRENEQFF,TGTGCCAGCAGAGACAGGGAGAATGAGCAGTTCTTC
TRBJ2-7,many,TRBD1,TRBV6-5,CASSRDSPYEQYF,TGTGCCAGCAGTCGGGACAGCCCCTACGAGCAGTACTTC
TRBJ2-1,many,TRBD1,TRBV29-1,CSGKLTGYNEQFF,TGCAGCGGTAAATTGACAGGGTACAATGAGCAGTTCTTC
TRBJ2-3,many,.,TRBV5-4,CASSLQGGGTDTQYF,TGTGCCAGCAGCCTCCAGGGGGGTGGCACAGATACGCAGTATTTT
TRBJ1-2,few,TRBD1,TRBV2,CASSDDRGAYGYTF,TGTGCCAGCAGTGATGACAGGGGAGCCTATGGCTACACCTTC
TRBJ1-4,many,.,TRBV4-1,CASSQDREVLGGKLFF,TGCGCCAGCAGCCAAGATCGAGAGGTCTTGGGAGGAAAACTGTTTTTT
TRBJ2-3,few,.,TRBV19,CASTQLGGGATDTQYF,TGTGCCAGTACCCAACTAGGAGGCGGGGCTACAGATACGCAGTATTTT
TRBJ1-1,.,.,TRBV4-2,CASSQAGMNTEAFF,TGTGCCAGCAGCCAAGCCGGCATGAACACTGAAGCTTTCTTT
TRBJ2-1,many,.,TRBV20-1,CSARSYNEQFF,TGCAGTGCCCGTAGTTACAATGAGCAGTTCTTC